A selection of T cell receptor beta chains follows, all from one sample in a study of blood T cell repertoires in COVID-19. Using immunoSEQ multiplex PCR, the repertoire was profiled, and TCRdb retains in-frame clones only, with some absent. The table lists a few hundred thousand clones, about 90% of them singletons. Sequences were obtained from peripheral blood. These receptors originate from a woman aged 25 to 45 with COVID-19, enrolled during active disease. Each CDR3 is given with its conserved first and last residue. A D gene is named only where the DNA matches it firmly. Size tells how often a clone was seen (once, few, many) or the class of an expanded clone, and some rows leave it out.

V	D	size	J	CDR3	DNA
TRBV27	-	-	TRBJ1-4	CASSLGVTGGEKLFF	TGTGCCAGCAGTTTAGGAGTCACAGGTGGAGAAAAACTGTTTTTT
TRBV30	TRBD2	-	TRBJ2-3	CACRGTSGADTQYF	TGTGCCTGCAGAGGGACTAGCGGGGCAGATACGCAGTATTTT
TRBV15	-	few	TRBJ2-3	CATSRVRQGGDTQYF	TGTGCCACCAGCAGAGTTCGACAGGGAGGAGATACGCAGTATTTT
TRBV7-6	TRBD2	-	TRBJ2-3	CASSPSGRAGTDTQYF	TGTGCCAGCAGCCCTAGCGGGAGGGCCGGCACAGATACGCAGTATTTT
TRBV7-9	TRBD1	-	TRBJ2-7	CASSHRDRGDEQYF	TGTGCCAGCAGCCACCGGGACAGGGGGGACGAGCAGTACTTC
TRBV10-2	TRBD1	-	TRBJ1-1	CASSERWDREAFF	TGCGCCAGCAGTGAGAGATGGGACAGGGAAGCTTTCTTT
TRBV10-3	-	-	TRBJ1-5	CAISDEGNQPQHF	TGTGCCATCAGTGACGAGGGAAATCAGCCCCAGCATTTT
TRBV6-5	TRBD1	-	TRBJ2-7	CASRPGGWGEQYF	TGTGCCAGCAGGCCAGGGGGCTGGGGCGAGCAGTACTTC
TRBV6-2/TRBV6-3	-	-	TRBJ2-7	CASSYQGGTYEQYF	TGTGCCAGCAGTTACCAAGGGGGTACCTACGAGCAGTACTTC
TRBV4-1	-	few	TRBJ2-1	CASSEISNLGGNEQFF	TGCGCCAGCAGTGAAATTTCGAATCTTGGAGGCAATGAGCAGTTCTTC
TRBV30	-	-	TRBJ2-1	CACKTGKNEQFF	TGTGCCTGCAAGACGGGGAAAAATGAGCAGTTCTTC
TRBV5-1	TRBD2	-	TRBJ2-3	CASSLGLAGDGTDTQYF	TGCGCCAGCAGTTTGGGACTAGCGGGAGACGGGACAGATACGCAGTATTTT
TRBV6-2/TRBV6-3	TRBD1	-	TRBJ1-2	CASSSGTGDFYGYTF	TGTGCCAGCAGTTCCGGGACAGGGGACTTCTATGGCTACACCTTC
TRBV28	-	-	TRBJ1-2	CATAAGVANYGYTF	TGTGCCACAGCGGCAGGTGTAGCTAACTATGGCTACACCTTC
TRBV24-1	TRBD1	-	TRBJ1-2	CATSDPGQGNYGYTF	TGTGCCACCAGTGATCCGGGACAGGGGAACTATGGCTACACCTTC
TRBV5-5	TRBD1	-	TRBJ2-2	CASRLGQGRTGELFF	TGTGCCAGCAGGCTAGGACAGGGGCGAACCGGGGAGCTGTTTTTT
TRBV6-5	-	-	TRBJ1-1	CASSYGAFQNTEAFF	TGTGCCAGCAGTTATGGGGCTTTCCAGAACACTGAAGCTTTCTTT
TRBV29-1	TRBD1	-	TRBJ2-3	CSSLRTGADTQYF	TGCAGCTCCCTCCGGACAGGAGCAGATACGCAGTATTTT
TRBV19	TRBD2	-	TRBJ2-7	CASSTQREGRYEQYF	TGTGCCAGTAGTACCCAGCGGGAGGGCCGGTACGAGCAGTACTTC
TRBV10-3	-	-	TRBJ1-1	CATAYENTEAFF	TGTGCCACCGCGTATGAGAACACTGAAGCTTTCTTT
TRBV19	TRBD1	-	TRBJ1-2	CASSIPRQGVGITFYGYTF	TGTGCCAGTAGTATCCCCCGACAGGGGGTGGGCATTACGTTCTATGGCTACACCTTC
TRBV12-5	-	-	TRBJ2-1	CASGLSAHEQFF	TGTGCTAGTGGCCTCAGCGCCCATGAGCAGTTCTTC
TRBV6-1	TRBD2	-	TRBJ2-7	CASSEVKLAVYEQYF	TGTGCCAGCAGTGAAGTTAAACTAGCGGTCTACGAGCAGTACTTC
TRBV30	-	-	TRBJ2-7	CAWSAQRALYEQYF	TGTGCCTGGAGTGCCCAGCGGGCTCTCTACGAGCAGTACTTC
TRBV5-1	-	once	TRBJ2-1	CASSSRGVDEQFF	TGCGCCAGCAGCTCCCGCGGGGTGGATGAGCAGTTCTTC
TRBV5-4	TRBD1	-	TRBJ2-7	CASSLAEWGTGIVEQYF	TGTGCCAGCAGCTTGGCCGAGTGGGGGACAGGGATAGTCGAGCAGTACTTC
TRBV7-3	TRBD1	-	TRBJ1-1	CASSLYPGGTEAFF	TGTGCCAGCAGCTTATACCCAGGGGGGACTGAAGCTTTCTTT
TRBV30	-	-	TRBJ2-7	CAWSVTGVQSYEQYF	TGTGCCTGGAGTGTAACCGGGGTTCAGTCCTACGAGCAGTACTTC
TRBV3-1/TRBV3-2	-	-	TRBJ2-7	CASSQGTGGTYEQYF	TGTGCCAGCAGCCAAGGTACAGGTGGGACCTACGAGCAGTACTTC
TRBV5-5	-	-	TRBJ1-4	CASNRAREKLFF	TGTGCCAGTAACAGGGCCAGGGAAAAACTGTTTTTT